This T cell receptor beta chain was identified in a study of shared clonotypes between healthy human individuals. The overall study: The study used three CD4 naive, three CD4 memory, two CD8 naive and one CD8 memory plate per donor.

Only in-frame clones appear in the TCRdb table, and some are missing; sequencing was by immunoSEQ multiplex PCR. The sample lists under 2,500,000 clones; nearly 97% were seen once. Germline V gene lookup returns CDR1 GTSNPN and CDR2 SVGIG (reference sequence). Unmatched junction bases numbered 2, after V lost 2 bases and J lost 5 bases. The CDR3 spans 13 residues. This chain links TRBV30 with TRBJ2-5; 10 bases are a match to TRBD2. Sequencing was carried out using naive CD4+ T cells sorted from blood. As for subset: CD45RA+ positively selected. This receptor was obtained from a young man in good health. CDR3 coding DNA: TGTGCCTGGAGTCTAGCGGGAGCGGAGACCCAGTACTTC. It specifies CAWSLAGAETQYF. The full variable domain, its missing parts supplied by reference TRBV30 and TRBJ2-5, is SQTIHQWPATLVQPVGSPLSLECTVEGTSNPNLYWYRQAAGRGLQLLFYSVGIGQISSEVPQNLSASRPQDRQFILSSKKLLLSDSGFYLCAWSLAGAETQYFGPGTRLLVL.